These T cell receptor beta chains were read from a single sample in a study of neurological immune-mediated disorders. Each CDR3 protein gets one entry after TCRdb re-called the 5' RACE reads with MiXCR. There are 70,000 to 95,000 distinct CDR3 sequences in the sample; roughly 14% occur only once, and approximately 6.8% lies in the top ten. Sequencing input: PBMCs. These receptors were collected from a woman between 50 and 59 years old in good health. Both conserved end residues are part of each CDR3. The D gene is left open where the match is weak. Only part of the rows carry a size: once, few, many, or a class if the clone is expanded.

j_gene: TRBJ1-1
d_gene: TRBD1
v_gene: TRBV7-2
abundance: NA
len: 13
CDR3nt: TGTGCCAGCAGCGTCCGACAGGGTGGGACCCCCTTCTTT
CDR3aa: CASSVRQGGTPFF

j_gene: TRBJ1-1
d_gene: TRBD1
v_gene: TRBV19
abundance: NA
len: 13
CDR3nt: TGTGCCAGTATCCGTACAGGGGGCACTGAAGCTTTCTTT
CDR3aa: CASIRTGGTEAFF

j_gene: TRBJ2-7
d_gene: NA
v_gene: TRBV5-1
abundance: NA
len: 14
CDR3nt: TGCGCCAGCCACGAGCAGGGAGGTCCCCACGAGCAGTACTTC
CDR3aa: CASHEQGGPHEQYF

j_gene: TRBJ1-1
d_gene: NA
v_gene: TRBV11-2
abundance: many
len: 13
CDR3nt: TGTGCCAGCAGCCCATTCATGAACACTGAAGCTTTCTTT
CDR3aa: CASSPFMNTEAFF

j_gene: TRBJ2-6
d_gene: NA
v_gene: TRBV19
abundance: NA
len: 21
CDR3nt: TGTGCCAGTAGTATTTTGAGGCAGGGAGATCCCAAAAGCTCTGGGGCCAACGTCCTGACTTTC
CDR3aa: CASSILRQGDPKSSGANVLTF

j_gene: TRBJ1-6
d_gene: NA
v_gene: TRBV9
abundance: many
len: 14
CDR3nt: TGTGCCAGCAGCGTAGCGGAGTATAATTCACCCCTCCACTTT
CDR3aa: CASSVAEYNSPLHF

j_gene: TRBJ2-2
d_gene: NA
v_gene: TRBV18
abundance: NA
len: 14
CDR3nt: TGTGCCAGCTCACCACCGTCCCCACGCGGGGAGCTGTTTTTT
CDR3aa: CASSPPSPRGELFF

j_gene: TRBJ1-4
d_gene: NA
v_gene: TRBV7-2
abundance: many
len: 16
CDR3nt: TGTGCCAGCAGCTTAGTCCCTCGGGGGGCCGGTGAAAAACTGTTTTTT
CDR3aa: CASSLVPRGAGEKLFF

j_gene: TRBJ2-3
d_gene: TRBD2
v_gene: TRBV5-1
abundance: many
len: 16
CDR3nt: TGCGCCAGCAGCTTAACGGCTAGCGGTCGCACAGATACGCAGTATTTT
CDR3aa: CASSLTASGRTDTQYF

j_gene: TRBJ2-1
d_gene: NA
v_gene: TRBV5-1
abundance: many
len: 16
CDR3nt: TGCGCCAGCATCCTGGCCCCGGGGACCTCCTACAATGAGCAGTTCTTC
CDR3aa: CASILAPGTSYNEQFF

j_gene: TRBJ2-2
d_gene: NA
v_gene: TRBV7-9
abundance: medium-sized
len: 15
CDR3nt: TGTGCCAGCAGCCAAACGACCCAGAACACCGGGGAGCTGTTTTTT
CDR3aa: CASSQTTQNTGELFF

j_gene: TRBJ2-7
d_gene: TRBD2
v_gene: TRBV5-5
abundance: NA
len: 16
CDR3nt: TGTGCCAGCAGCGATTACACTAGCGGGGGGGCGGACGAGCAGTACTTC
CDR3aa: CASSDYTSGGADEQYF

j_gene: TRBJ1-2
d_gene: NA
v_gene: TRBV3-1
abundance: many
len: 11
CDR3nt: TGTGCCAGCAGCCGGGAGGAGGGCTACACCTTC
CDR3aa: CASSREEGYTF

j_gene: TRBJ2-5
d_gene: NA
v_gene: TRBV5-1
abundance: many
len: 14
CDR3nt: TGCGCCAGCAGCTTGATGCGGGAACAAGAGACCCAGTACTTC
CDR3aa: CASSLMREQETQYF

j_gene: TRBJ1-4
d_gene: TRBD1
v_gene: TRBV12-3/TRBV12-4
abundance: many
len: 15
CDR3nt: TGTGCCAGCAGTTTGGGACAGACCGATAATGAAAAACTGTTTTTT
CDR3aa: CASSLGQTDNEKLFF

j_gene: TRBJ1-1
d_gene: NA
v_gene: TRBV29-1
abundance: many
len: 11
CDR3nt: TGCAGCGTTAGTAAAGGGGAAGGAGCTTTCTTT
CDR3aa: CSVSKGEGAFF

j_gene: TRBJ2-2
d_gene: TRBD1
v_gene: TRBV15
abundance: many
len: 17
CDR3nt: TGTGCCACCAGCAGAGATATACAGGGGATGAACACCGGGGAGCTGTTTTTT
CDR3aa: CATSRDIQGMNTGELFF

j_gene: TRBJ2-1
d_gene: TRBD2
v_gene: TRBV6-5
abundance: many
len: 16
CDR3nt: TGTGCCAGCAGTTACGAGACTAGCTTTCCTCGTTATGAGCAGTTCTTC
CDR3aa: CASSYETSFPRYEQFF

j_gene: TRBJ2-3
d_gene: TRBD2
v_gene: TRBV5-1
abundance: many
len: 16
CDR3nt: TGCGCCAGCGCAGACCTCTGGGGGGGGAGCACAGATACGCAGTATTTT
CDR3aa: CASADLWGGSTDTQYF

j_gene: TRBJ2-5
d_gene: NA
v_gene: TRBV3-1
abundance: many
len: 14
CDR3nt: TGTGCCAGCAGCCAAGAAGGAAGGTTTGGGACCCAGTACTTC
CDR3aa: CASSQEGRFGTQYF

j_gene: TRBJ1-5
d_gene: NA
v_gene: TRBV19
abundance: many
len: 16
CDR3nt: TGTGCCAGTAGTATTCAGGGGAACTTCGGCAATCAGCCCCAGCATTTT
CDR3aa: CASSIQGNFGNQPQHF

j_gene: TRBJ1-1
d_gene: NA
v_gene: TRBV2
abundance: many
len: 16
CDR3nt: TGTGCCAGCAGTATTTATGGGGGTGGGGTGAACACTGAAGCTTTCTTT
CDR3aa: CASSIYGGGVNTEAFF

j_gene: TRBJ2-3
d_gene: NA
v_gene: TRBV7-8
abundance: NA
len: 16
CDR3nt: TGTGCCAGCAGCTCAGGGAGCGGGCCGGTCACAGATACGCAGTATTTT
CDR3aa: CASSSGSGPVTDTQYF

j_gene: TRBJ2-1
d_gene: NA
v_gene: TRBV9
abundance: many
len: 13
CDR3nt: TGTGCCAGCAGCGAGGCGGATTACAATGAGCAGTTCTTC
CDR3aa: CASSEADYNEQFF

j_gene: TRBJ1-2
d_gene: TRBD1
v_gene: TRBV30
abundance: NA
len: 13
CDR3nt: TGTGCCTGGACCCCGGGGACAGCCTATGGCTACACCTTC
CDR3aa: CAWTPGTAYGYTF

j_gene: TRBJ1-5
d_gene: NA
v_gene: TRBV29-1
abundance: many
len: 9
CDR3nt: TGCAGCGTTGGTCAGCCCCAGCATTTT
CDR3aa: CSVGQPQHF

j_gene: TRBJ2-7
d_gene: NA
v_gene: TRBV5-1
abundance: many
len: 15
CDR3nt: TGCGCCAGCAGCTTGGCAGGGCGGCTTCCAGGCGAGCAGTACTTC
CDR3aa: CASSLAGRLPGEQYF

j_gene: TRBJ2-1
d_gene: TRBD2
v_gene: TRBV5-1
abundance: many
len: 16
CDR3nt: TGCGCCAGCAGCTCAGGGACTAGCGGGACCCCAGGTGAGCAGTTCTTC
CDR3aa: CASSSGTSGTPGEQFF

j_gene: TRBJ2-3
d_gene: TRBD1
v_gene: TRBV5-1
abundance: many
len: 15
CDR3nt: TGCGCCAGCACCCTGGACAGGGGTGGCACAGATACGCAGTATTTT
CDR3aa: CASTLDRGGTDTQYF

j_gene: TRBJ2-1
d_gene: TRBD1
v_gene: TRBV5-1
abundance: many
len: 14
CDR3nt: TGCGCCAGCACCCCGACGGCAGGGGGCAATGAGCAGTTCTTC
CDR3aa: CASTPTAGGNEQFF

j_gene: TRBJ2-3
d_gene: TRBD1
v_gene: TRBV7-8
abundance: few
len: 17
CDR3nt: TGTGCCAGCAGCTTCCGGGGACAGGAGGTGAGGACAGATACGCAGTATTTT
CDR3aa: CASSFRGQEVRTDTQYF

j_gene: TRBJ1-1
d_gene: NA
v_gene: TRBV20-1
abundance: many
len: 12
CDR3nt: TGCAGTGCTGCTGATAGGATCTCTGAAGCTTTCTTT
CDR3aa: CSAADRISEAFF

j_gene: TRBJ2-6
d_gene: NA
v_gene: TRBV15
abundance: many
len: 17
CDR3nt: TGTGCCACCAGCAGAGGGGTAGGAAACTCTGGGGCCAACGTCCTGACTTTC
CDR3aa: CATSRGVGNSGANVLTF

j_gene: TRBJ1-3
d_gene: NA
v_gene: TRBV5-1
abundance: NA
len: 17
CDR3nt: TGCGCCAGCAGCTACTCGGGACCCCGGAGCTCTGGAAACACCATATATTTT
CDR3aa: CASSYSGPRSSGNTIYF

j_gene: TRBJ2-2
d_gene: NA
v_gene: TRBV11-3
abundance: many
len: 12
CDR3nt: TGTGCCAGCAGCTTAGGAGCGGCAACGCTGTTTTTT
CDR3aa: CASSLGAATLFF

j_gene: TRBJ1-5
d_gene: NA
v_gene: TRBV6-5
abundance: many
len: 18
CDR3nt: TGTGCCAGCCAATGGGGGAGTAAACACAGGGTACGGAATCAGCCCCAGCATTTT
CDR3aa: CASQWGSKHRVRNQPQHF

j_gene: TRBJ2-7
d_gene: NA
v_gene: TRBV28
abundance: many
len: 11
CDR3nt: TGTGCCAGCAAGCCCTCCTACGAGCAGTACTTC
CDR3aa: CASKPSYEQYF

j_gene: TRBJ1-2
d_gene: TRBD1
v_gene: TRBV5-1
abundance: few
len: 15
CDR3nt: TGCGCCAGCAGCGACTACTTACAGGGGAACTATGGCTACACCTTC
CDR3aa: CASSDYLQGNYGYTF

j_gene: TRBJ2-4
d_gene: TRBD2
v_gene: TRBV7-2
abundance: many
len: 15
CDR3nt: TGTGCCAGCAGCTTAGAGGAGCGGGGGGGAGACATTCAGTACTTC
CDR3aa: CASSLEERGGDIQYF

j_gene: TRBJ2-3
d_gene: TRBD2
v_gene: TRBV15
abundance: many
len: 15
CDR3nt: TGTGCCACCAGCAGAGACGGGAGGGACCTGAATACGCAGTATTTT
CDR3aa: CATSRDGRDLNTQYF

j_gene: TRBJ2-2
d_gene: NA
v_gene: TRBV7-2
abundance: few
len: 15
CDR3nt: TGTGCCAGCAGCCCCAACGGCCCGGTGGCCGGGGAGCTGTTTTTT
CDR3aa: CASSPNGPVAGELFF

j_gene: TRBJ1-2
d_gene: TRBD1
v_gene: TRBV20-1
abundance: many
len: 14
CDR3nt: TGCAGTGCCGGGCCGACAGGGGGCGCAGATGGCTACACCTTC
CDR3aa: CSAGPTGGADGYTF

j_gene: TRBJ1-5
d_gene: NA
v_gene: TRBV6-1
abundance: many
len: 14
CDR3nt: TGTGCCAGCACCCCCAGACAAAACAATCAGCCCCAGCATTTT
CDR3aa: CASTPRQNNQPQHF

j_gene: TRBJ1-4
d_gene: NA
v_gene: TRBV29-1
abundance: many
len: 14
CDR3nt: TGCAGCGCCCGGAGGGCGGGTTCAGGCGAAAAACTGTTTTTT
CDR3aa: CSARRAGSGEKLFF

j_gene: TRBJ2-1
d_gene: NA
v_gene: TRBV5-1
abundance: many
len: 15
CDR3nt: TGCGCCAGCAGACAAGGACATTCCTCCTACAATGAGCAGTTCTTC
CDR3aa: CASRQGHSSYNEQFF